This TCR beta chain was documented in a study of T-cell reconstitution after alpha-beta-depleted transplantation in children. The TCRbeta library incorporated unique molecular identifiers. TCRdb re-derived calls from the PCR reads in MiXCR, one entry per CDR3 protein. The table has about 110,000 distinct CDR3 sequences, over 9% seen once. Many counts were recorded for this clonotype. The V gene's germline CDR1 is ENHRY and CDR2 SYGVKD. Trimming removed 0 bases from V and 0 bases from J; junction bases left unmatched: 13. This CDR3 has 19 residues. The genes are TRBV10-3 and TRBJ2-7, with 8 bases identical to TRBD2. This TCR derives from a human donor who donated a stem cell graft to a child with acute lymphoblastic leukemia. This specimen consisted of PBMCs from the stem cell graft donor, obtained from the stem cell graft. CDR3 DNA: TGTGCCATCAGTGAGTCGATAATTGCTAGCGGGCAAAGCTCCTACGAGCAGTACTTC. It translates to CAISESIIASGQSSYEQYF.